Only one count was recorded for the clone carrying this TCR beta chain. Its specificity is unknown. Rectal tissue came from one to two pinch biopsies taken at colonoscopy. The CDR3 sequence is 14 residues long. Germline CDR1 is MDHEN and CDR2 is SYDVKM. Trimming cost V 6 bases and J 0 bases, with 10 bases left between them. The data were taken from a study of pediatric ulcerative colitis. Study-wide results and caveats: Some T cells in rectal biopsies may come from blood, especially with overt colitis.

The repertoire was sequenced with immunoSEQ multiplex PCR; TCRdb's copy has only in-frame clones and lacks some. The table includes approximately 13,000 clones, 70% to 80% detected once. Sequenced: gut tissue. V is TRBV28 and J is TRBJ2-3, with D possibly matching TRBD1 (6 bases). The source is a boy aged 5-17 years who was a control in a study of pediatric ulcerative colitis. The CDR3 here is CASSLDRSTDTQYF. The CDR3 coding sequence is TGTGCCAGCAGCCTTGACAGGAGCACAGATACGCAGTATTTT.